These 21 T cell receptor beta chains came from one sample sequenced in a study of beta chain features in type 1 diabetes. Notes on the study in general: Among patients with Type 1 diabetes, TCRB CDR3s were moderately but significantly shorter in every one of the four CD4+ subsets.

Sequenced material consisted of expressed TCRB transcripts (all of the isolated RNA was reverse transcribed). Sequencing was performed with immunoSEQ multiplex PCR; in TCRdb, only in-frame clones are kept and a portion is missing. The sample has 640,000 or so clones, more than 12% seen once; the top ten hold 0.035% to 0.045%. The antigens for these receptors are not known. Sequencing was performed on naive CD4+ T cells from blood. The receptors were sampled from a man between 18 and 35 years old with type 1 diabetes.

This clone came up a few times. The V and J genes are TRBV7-2 and TRBJ2-1, with no clear D. Trimming pared 1 base from V and 0 bases from J, leaving 7 bases between. This CDR3 region has 15 residues. Germline V lookup: CDR1 SGHTA, CDR2 FQGNSA. The CDR3 DNA follows: TGTGCCAGCAGCTTAGTTTCGATCTCCTACAATGAGCAGTTCTTC. Its protein product is CASSLVSISYNEQFF.

This chain connects TRBV18 to TRBJ2-7, with TRBD1 matching over 10 bases. Looked up from germline, CDR1 is KGHSH and CDR2 is LQKENI. V gave up 3 bases and J gave up 4 bases; unmatched junction bases: 3. The CDR3 length is 14 residues. This CDR3 is CASSPGQGEYEQYF. The DNA of the CDR3 is TGTGCCAGCTCACCTGGACAGGGGGAATACGAGCAGTACTTC.

The chain recombines TRBV27 with TRBJ1-2, with D possibly matching TRBD1 (6 bases). Germline V CDR1 and CDR2: MNHEY, SMNVEV (reference sequence). This CDR3 is built from 19 residues. Deletions cut 4 bases from V and 0 bases from J, with 24 bases between. The CDR3 here is CASSYGWGEWNRANYGYTF. In nucleotides, the CDR3 is TGTGCCAGCAGTTACGGTTGGGGTGAATGGAACAGGGCTAACTATGGCTACACCTTC.

This clone occurred a few times. This chain uses TRBV27 with TRBJ2-3; no definite D call. This CDR3 has 12 amino acids. The germline V gene encodes CDR1 MNHEY and CDR2 SMNVEV (reference sequence). Trimming cost V 6 bases and J 4 bases, with 8 bases left between them. The CDR3 loop reads CASSRRADTQYF. The CDR3 nucleotides are TGTGCCAGCAGCCGTAGGGCAGATACGCAGTATTTT.

The V call is TRBV4-2, the J call TRBJ2-7; 10 bases agree with TRBD2. Trimming removed 0 bases from V and 1 base from J; junction bases left unmatched: 6. Germline values: CDR1 LGHNA, CDR2 YNFKEQ. The CDR3 consists of 17 residues. The CDR3 here is CASSQDLGTSVSYEQYF. CDR3 nucleotides: TGTGCCAGCAGCCAAGATTTGGGGACTAGCGTTTCCTACGAGCAGTACTTC.

V and J are TRBV6-6 and TRBJ2-3; TRBD1 is a possible D gene (5 bases). In germline, CDR1 is MNHNY, CDR2 SVGAGI (reference sequence). V shed 4 bases and J shed 2 bases, with 7 bases lying between them. CDR3 length: 13 residues. CDR3: CASSWGLTDTQYF. The CDR3 DNA is TGTGCCAGCAGTTGGGGCCTCACAGATACGCAGTATTTT.

This clone was seen a handful of times. This CDR3 is CASSNAGTGEQYF. CDR3 DNA sequence: TGTGCCAGCAGCAATGCCGGGACAGGGGAGCAGTACTTC. The rearrangement links TRBV7-9 to TRBJ2-7, with 9 bases that match TRBD1. Germline V lookup: CDR1 SEHNR, CDR2 FQNEAQ (reference sequence). The CDR3 is 13 residues long. V gave up 5 bases and J gave up 7 bases; unmatched junction bases: 6. Full variable domain (rest looked up from reference TRBV7-9 and TRBJ2-7): DTGVSQNPRHKITKRGQNVTFRCDPISEHNRLYWYRQTLGQGPEFLTYFQNEAQLEKSRLLSDRFSAERPKGSFSTLEIQRTEQGDSAMYLCASSNAGTGEQYFGPGTRLTVT.

The V gene is TRBV6-5, the J gene TRBJ2-3; D is unclear. This CDR3 comprises 8 residues. Germline CDR1 and CDR2: MNHEY and SVGAGI. The V end was cut by 7 bases, the J end by 10 bases, with 3 bases between. The CDR3 loop is CASKAQYF. CDR3 bases: TGTGCCAGCAAGGCGCAGTATTTT.

This clone was seen more than once but under ten times. The chain employs TRBV4-2 and TRBJ2-1; D possibly matches TRBD1 or TRBD2 (5 bases each). The CDR3 length is 13 residues. The V gene lost 8 bases and the J gene lost 7 bases, with 15 bases spanning the gap. Germline loops: CDR1 LGHNA, CDR2 YNFKEQ. The DNA of the CDR3 is TGTGCCAGCGGTTTGGGGGAAGGGAATGAGCAGTTCTTC. Translating it yields CASGLGEGNEQFF.

There are a few counts of this clone. Other DNA variants within this sample encode the same CDR3. The chain is built from TRBV30 and TRBJ1-5, with a weak D call TRBD1 (5 bases). The V gene's germline CDR1 is GTSNPN and CDR2 SVGIG (reference sequence). The CDR3 covers 13 residues. V was trimmed by 4 bases and J by 4 bases, leaving 11 bases between them. In DNA, the CDR3 is TGTGCCTGGACTGGGGGGGGAAATCAGCCCCAGCATTTT. Its translation: CAWTGGGNQPQHF.

This clone was counted between two and nine times. In the same sample, other DNA sequences code for this CDR3. This rearrangement joins TRBV15 to TRBJ2-5; D call uncertain. Trimming stripped 1 base from V and 4 bases from J, with 7 bases between. The CDR3 length is 13 residues. From germline, CDR1 is LNHNV and CDR2 YYDKDF (reference sequence). The CDR3 region is CATSRGGRETQYF. Here the CDR3 DNA reads TGTGCCACCAGCAGAGGTGGAAGAGAGACCCAGTACTTC.

This clone was found a few times. The chain recombines TRBV5-4 with TRBJ1-1; D is possibly TRBD1 (5 bases). CDR1 and CDR2 (germline): SGHNT, YYREEE (reference sequence). This CDR3 has 14 residues. V lost 4 bases, J lost 3 bases, and 13 bases lay in between. The CDR3 nucleotides read TGTGCCAGCAGCACGTACCCGGGGGACACTGAAGCTTTCTTT. Protein product: CASSTYPGDTEAFF.

The J gene is TRBJ1-2, the V gene TRBV7-6, with 7 bases matching TRBD1. Looked up from germline, CDR1 is SGHVS and CDR2 is FNYEAQ. The length of the CDR3 is 15 residues. Trimming at V came to 5 bases and at J to 3 bases, leaving 9 bases not matched to a gene. This CDR3 reads CASSPRTGSDYGYTF. The CDR3 nucleotides are TGTGCCAGCAGCCCTCGGACAGGTTCCGACTATGGCTACACCTTC.

This clone was picked up a small number of times. This rearrangement joins TRBV5-1 to TRBJ2-5; 8 bases are shared with TRBD1. This CDR3 is built from 16 residues. V was pared by 2 bases and J by 3 bases, with 9 bases of the junction left unmatched. The germline CDR1 and CDR2 sequences are SGHRS and YFSETQ. As DNA, the CDR3 is TGCGCCAGCAGCTTAGACAGGGGCTTCGTAGAAGAGACCCAGTACTTC. It is translated as CASSLDRGFVEETQYF.

In this sample, this clone turned up a few times. The gene calls are TRBV5-1 and TRBJ2-7, with 8 nucleotides matching TRBD2. From germline, CDR1 is SGHRS and CDR2 YFSETQ. V was pared by 1 base and J by 5 bases, with 5 bases of the junction left unmatched. The CDR3 contains 14 residues. The chain's CDR3 is CASSLLSGSNEQYF. As DNA, the CDR3 is TGCGCCAGCAGCTTGCTCAGCGGGAGTAACGAGCAGTACTTC.

This clone was seen a handful of times. The rearrangement uses TRBV11-1 and TRBJ1-1, with a weak D call TRBD1 (6 bases). V shed 4 bases and J shed 7 bases, with 13 bases lying between them. CDR1 is SGHAT and CDR2 is FQDESV in the germline V gene (reference sequence). The CDR3 sequence is 13 residues long. The CDR3 loop reads CASSYRDKNEAFF. DNA for the CDR3: TGTGCCAGCAGCTACAGGGATAAAAATGAAGCTTTCTTT.

In this sample, this clone turned up a few times. V and J are TRBV5-1 and TRBJ2-5, with D unresolved. V was shortened by 1 base and J by 5 bases, with 6 bases between the two germline ends. The CDR3 runs to 12 residues. Germline V gene data show CDR1 as SGHRS and CDR2 as YFSETQ. The CDR3, as DNA: TGCGCCAGCAGCTTGAGGGCGGAGACCCAGTACTTC. Protein sequence: CASSLRAETQYF.

This clone was observed a handful of times. The rearrangement links TRBV7-9 to TRBJ1-3, with D possibly being TRBD1 (5 bases). CDR1 SEHNR and CDR2 FQNEAQ come from the germline V gene (reference sequence). This CDR3 spans 16 amino acids. The ends were cut back, 3 bases at V and 0 bases at J, with 12 bases in the middle. DNA for the CDR3: TGTGCCAGCAGCTTTACCGACAGAGGCTCTGGAAACACCATATATTTT. This encodes CASSFTDRGSGNTIYF.

The rearrangement links TRBV5-1 to TRBJ1-1; D is unresolved. From germline, CDR1 is SGHRS and CDR2 YFSETQ. This CDR3 comprises 12 residues. V was pared by 0 bases and J by 4 bases, with 4 bases between. The CDR3 loop is CASSLDSTEAFF. The CDR3 DNA reads TGCGCCAGCAGCTTGGACAGCACTGAAGCTTTCTTT.

The chain recombines TRBV30 with TRBJ2-5; D is perhaps TRBD1 (5 bases). Trimming stripped 6 bases from V and 5 bases from J, with 16 bases between. This CDR3 is built from 13 residues. In germline, CDR1 is GTSNPN, CDR2 SVGIG (reference sequence). CDR3 DNA sequence: TGTGCCTGCGCAGGGTGGGGTGGGGAGACCCAGTACTTC. Translated, it gives CACAGWGGETQYF.

This clone was counted a few times. This chain connects TRBV30 to TRBJ2-5; D is possibly TRBD1 or TRBD2 (5 bases each). The CDR3 consists of 13 residues. Germline-derived CDR1 and CDR2 are GTSNPN and SVGIG (reference sequence). Deletions cut 0 bases from V and 5 bases from J, with 10 bases between. Here the CDR3 DNA reads TGTGCCTGGAGTGTAACCAGGGAGGAGACCCAGTACTTC. This encodes CAWSVTREETQYF.